These T cell receptor beta chains were read from a single sample in a study of vaccination and CD4 T cells after COVID-19. MiXCR, run by TCRdb on the PCR reads, gives a single entry per CDR3 protein. The table lists 9,500 to 15,000 distinct CDR3 sequences, roughly half of them singletons. Which antigens these TCRs recognize remains unknown. The sequenced sample was cultured CD4+ T cells from blood, obtained after SARS-CoV-2 vaccination. All receptors derive from a human donor with COVID-19. CDR3s include the opening cysteine and the closing phenylalanine or tryptophan. Each record gives: J gene, V gene, clone size, D gene, CDR3 protein, CDR3 DNA. A D gene is named only where the DNA matches it firmly. For some rows the clone size is stated as once, few or many, or as a class when expanded; others skip it.

J: TRBJ1-6
V: TRBV19
size: NA
D: TRBD1
CDR3: CASSAQGQKNSPLHF
DNA: TGTGCCAGTAGTGCCCAGGGACAGAAGAATTCACCCCTCCACTTT

J: TRBJ2-5
V: TRBV28
size: NA
D: TRBD1
CDR3: CASSAGGPETQYF
DNA: TGTGCCAGCAGTGCAGGGGGCCCAGAGACCCAGTACTTC

J: TRBJ1-6
V: TRBV10-1
size: NA
D: NA
CDR3: CASTGEGCYDSYNSPLHF
DNA: TGCGCCAGCACCGGCGAGGGGTGTTATGACTCCTATAATTCACCCCTCCACTTT

J: TRBJ1-2
V: TRBV19
size: few
D: NA
CDR3: CASSIADMSLDGYTF
DNA: TGTGCCAGTAGTATCGCAGACATGTCTTTGGACGGCTACACCTTC

J: TRBJ2-7
V: TRBV20-1
size: NA
D: NA
CDR3: CSARQYAAAYEQYF
DNA: TGCAGTGCTAGACAGTACGCAGCGGCCTACGAGCAGTACTTC

J: TRBJ1-6
V: TRBV11-2
size: NA
D: NA
CDR3: CASSLDPGRNSPLHF
DNA: TGTGCCAGCAGCTTAGATCCGGGCCGCAATTCACCCCTCCACTTT

J: TRBJ1-6
V: TRBV28
size: few
D: NA
CDR3: CASSPAGPNSPLHF
DNA: TGTGCCAGCAGCCCCGCGGGACCTAATTCACCCCTCCACTTT

J: TRBJ2-5
V: TRBV28
size: NA
D: NA
CDR3: CASKGTQETQYF
DNA: TGTGCCAGCAAGGGCACACAAGAGACCCAGTACTTC

J: TRBJ1-4
V: TRBV28
size: NA
D: NA
CDR3: CASRGVGREKLFF
DNA: TGTGCCAGCAGGGGGGTCGGCCGTGAAAAACTGTTTTTT

J: TRBJ1-5
V: TRBV6-5
size: few
D: NA
CDR3: CASSYPLEGYSNQPQHF
DNA: TGTGCCAGCAGTTACCCCTTGGAAGGATATAGCAATCAGCCCCAGCATTTT

J: TRBJ2-7
V: TRBV7-2
size: NA
D: TRBD2
CDR3: CASSLLGGGLYEQYF
DNA: TGTGCCAGCAGCTTACTGGGCGGGGGTCTGTACGAGCAGTACTTC

J: TRBJ1-5
V: TRBV2
size: NA
D: TRBD1
CDR3: CASRVNRGGNQPQHF
DNA: TGTGCCAGCAGAGTAAACAGGGGAGGCAATCAGCCCCAGCATTTT

J: TRBJ1-1
V: TRBV11-2
size: NA
D: NA
CDR3: CASSPLKVGANTEAFF
DNA: TGTGCCAGCAGCCCCCTTAAAGTAGGGGCCAACACTGAAGCTTTCTTT

J: TRBJ2-5
V: TRBV6-1
size: few
D: TRBD2
CDR3: CASSLAGGPRQETQYF
DNA: TGTGCCAGCAGTCTAGCGGGGGGGCCCCGCCAAGAGACCCAGTACTTC

J: TRBJ2-3
V: TRBV20-1
size: NA
D: TRBD2
CDR3: CSASDGRTSGPSDTQYF
DNA: TGCAGTGCTAGCGACGGGAGGACTAGCGGGCCCTCAGATACGCAGTATTTT

J: TRBJ1-2
V: TRBV27
size: once
D: NA
CDR3: CASSLEGRNYGYTF
DNA: TGTGCCAGCAGTTTAGAAGGGCGGAACTATGGCTACACCTTC

J: TRBJ1-5
V: TRBV6-1
size: NA
D: TRBD1
CDR3: CASRPKGGQTNSNQPQHF
DNA: TGTGCCAGCAGACCGAAGGGGGGACAGACTAATAGCAATCAGCCCCAGCATTTT

J: TRBJ1-2
V: TRBV6-1
size: NA
D: NA
CDR3: CASSEGGGRNYGYTF
DNA: TGTGCCAGCAGTGAAGGGGGAGGCCGGAACTATGGCTACACCTTC

J: TRBJ2-5
V: TRBV11-3
size: NA
D: TRBD1
CDR3: CASSLARQGLMETQYF
DNA: TGTGCCAGCAGCTTAGCCCGACAGGGTCTGATGGAGACCCAGTACTTC

J: TRBJ1-1
V: TRBV7-3
size: NA
D: NA
CDR3: CASSLAGENTEAFF
DNA: TGTGCCAGCAGCTTGGCAGGGGAGAACACTGAAGCTTTCTTT

J: TRBJ1-6
V: TRBV20-1
size: NA
D: TRBD1
CDR3: CSAREGQRRYNSPLHF
DNA: TGCAGTGCTAGAGAGGGACAGCGAAGATATAATTCACCCCTCCACTTT

J: TRBJ1-1
V: TRBV28
size: NA
D: NA
CDR3: CASRPDRTNTEAFF
DNA: TGTGCCAGCAGACCTGACCGAACGAACACTGAAGCTTTCTTT

J: TRBJ2-4
V: TRBV6-1
size: NA
D: NA
CDR3: CASSPTGAFYIQYF
DNA: TGTGCCAGCAGCCCGACGGGGGCCTTCTACATTCAGTACTTC

J: TRBJ2-5
V: TRBV19
size: few
D: NA
CDR3: CASSISDQETQYF
DNA: TGTGCCAGTAGTATATCGGACCAAGAGACCCAGTACTTC

J: TRBJ2-3
V: TRBV20-1
size: few
D: NA
CDR3: CSARVRGFTTDTQYF
DNA: TGCAGTGCTAGAGTCAGGGGCTTTACCACAGATACGCAGTATTTT

J: TRBJ1-2
V: TRBV28
size: NA
D: NA
CDR3: CASSLELSNYGYTF
DNA: TGTGCCAGCAGTCTAGAGTTGAGTAACTATGGCTACACCTTC

J: TRBJ1-2
V: TRBV6-1
size: NA
D: TRBD1
CDR3: CASRHRGGYGYTF
DNA: TGTGCCAGCAGACACAGGGGAGGTTATGGCTACACCTTC

J: TRBJ2-5
V: TRBV7-8
size: few
D: TRBD2
CDR3: CASSLNSGGAGETQYF
DNA: TGTGCCAGCAGCTTAAATAGCGGGGGGGCCGGAGAGACCCAGTACTTC

J: TRBJ1-1
V: TRBV10-3
size: few
D: TRBD1
CDR3: CAIRETGAEAFF
DNA: TGTGCCATCAGGGAGACAGGGGCTGAAGCTTTCTTT

J: TRBJ1-5
V: TRBV7-2
size: NA
D: TRBD1
CDR3: CASSPQTGSNQPQHF
DNA: TGTGCCAGCAGCCCCCAGACAGGGAGCAATCAGCCCCAGCATTTT

J: TRBJ1-5
V: TRBV28
size: NA
D: NA
CDR3: CASSPQGYNQPQHF
DNA: TGTGCCAGCAGTCCTCAGGGATATAATCAGCCCCAGCATTTT

J: TRBJ2-4
V: TRBV21-1
size: large
D: NA
CDR3: CANTVAKNIQYF
DNA: TGTGCCAATACCGTGGCCAAAAACATTCAGTACTTC

J: TRBJ1-5
V: TRBV6-1
size: NA
D: NA
CDR3: CASSQGTPSNQPQHF
DNA: TGTGCCAGCAGCCAGGGGACCCCGAGCAATCAGCCCCAGCATTTT

J: TRBJ1-1
V: TRBV6-1
size: NA
D: NA
CDR3: CASSPGAVSKEAFF
DNA: TGTGCCAGCAGTCCCGGCGCCGTAAGTAAAGAAGCTTTCTTT

J: TRBJ2-5
V: TRBV20-1
size: NA
D: TRBD2
CDR3: CSARAMASVFRGGQETQYF
DNA: TGCAGTGCTAGAGCGATGGCTAGCGTCTTCCGGGGGGGTCAAGAGACCCAGTACTTC

J: TRBJ2-1
V: TRBV6-1
size: NA
D: NA
CDR3: CASSGTTPRNEQFF
DNA: TGTGCCAGCTCCGGGACGACCCCCCGCAATGAGCAGTTCTTC

J: TRBJ1-2
V: TRBV7-6
size: large
D: NA
CDR3: CASSRTDGANYGYTF
DNA: TGTGCCAGCAGCCGTACCGACGGAGCTAACTATGGCTACACCTTC

J: TRBJ2-7
V: TRBV11-2
size: NA
D: TRBD1
CDR3: CASSPWTGGVYEQYF
DNA: TGTGCCAGCAGCCCGTGGACAGGGGGGGTCTACGAGCAGTACTTC

J: TRBJ1-1
V: TRBV29-1
size: NA
D: NA
CDR3: CSVAIGPNTEAFF
DNA: TGCAGCGTTGCCATAGGGCCGAACACTGAAGCTTTCTTT

J: TRBJ2-5
V: TRBV20-1
size: NA
D: TRBD2
CDR3: CSAPRLAGLQETQYF
DNA: TGCAGTGCTCCCAGACTAGCGGGGCTACAAGAGACCCAGTACTTC

J: TRBJ1-2
V: TRBV6-1
size: few
D: NA
CDR3: CASSEEVGQPYYGYTF
DNA: TGTGCCAGCAGTGAAGAGGTAGGGCAGCCTTACTATGGCTACACCTTC

J: TRBJ2-5
V: TRBV7-6
size: NA
D: TRBD2
CDR3: CASSLDSGGSRTQYF
DNA: TGTGCCAGCAGCTTAGATAGCGGGGGCTCTCGGACCCAGTACTTC

J: TRBJ2-7
V: TRBV28
size: NA
D: NA
CDR3: CASSTTSSYEQYF
DNA: TGTGCCAGCAGTACCACGAGCTCCTACGAGCAGTACTTC

J: TRBJ1-2
V: TRBV21-1
size: NA
D: NA
CDR3: CATTVLGAYGYTF
DNA: TGTGCCACCACGGTATTGGGGGCCTATGGCTACACCTTC

J: TRBJ2-5
V: TRBV7-2
size: NA
D: TRBD1
CDR3: CASPTQGEGETQYF
DNA: TGTGCCAGCCCCACACAGGGGGAAGGAGAGACCCAGTACTTC

J: TRBJ1-1
V: TRBV28
size: few
D: NA
CDR3: CASSLGVNTEAFF
DNA: TGTGCCAGCAGTTTAGGGGTGAACACTGAAGCTTTCTTT

J: TRBJ1-3
V: TRBV6-1
size: few
D: NA
CDR3: CASSEGRGSGNTIYF
DNA: TGTGCCAGCAGTGAGGGGAGGGGGTCTGGAAACACCATATATTTT

J: TRBJ1-1
V: TRBV20-1
size: NA
D: NA
CDR3: CSAGWRGLTEAFF
DNA: TGCAGTGCAGGCTGGCGGGGGCTCACTGAAGCTTTCTTT

J: TRBJ2-4
V: TRBV5-4
size: NA
D: TRBD2
CDR3: CASSDGGGALVNIQYF
DNA: TGTGCCAGCAGCGATGGCGGGGGGGCCTTGGTGAACATTCAGTACTTC

J: TRBJ2-7
V: TRBV11-2
size: NA
D: TRBD2
CDR3: CASRFSGGVLKAYEQYF
DNA: TGTGCCAGCAGGTTTAGCGGGGGGGTTTTAAAAGCCTACGAGCAGTACTTC

J: TRBJ1-5
V: TRBV6-1
size: NA
D: TRBD1
CDR3: CATNYPGQGIQPQHF
DNA: TGTGCCACCAACTACCCGGGACAGGGGATTCAGCCCCAGCATTTT

J: TRBJ1-2
V: TRBV7-8
size: NA
D: NA
CDR3: CASSFVRAYGYTF
DNA: TGTGCCAGCAGCTTCGTCAGGGCTTATGGCTACACCTTC

J: TRBJ2-7
V: TRBV20-1
size: NA
D: TRBD1
CDR3: CSASPLGQGAYEQYF
DNA: TGCAGTGCTAGTCCCCTCGGGCAGGGGGCGTACGAGCAGTACTTC

J: TRBJ1-2
V: TRBV28
size: NA
D: NA
CDR3: CASSLQGTYGYTF
DNA: TGTGCCAGCAGTTTACAAGGGACCTATGGCTACACCTTC

J: TRBJ1-1
V: TRBV2
size: NA
D: TRBD1
CDR3: CASRGQGAGTEAFF
DNA: TGTGCCAGCAGGGGACAGGGGGCTGGCACTGAAGCTTTCTTT

J: TRBJ1-2
V: TRBV7-2
size: few
D: NA
CDR3: CASSLSANYGYTF
DNA: TGTGCCAGCAGCTTGTCAGCTAACTATGGCTACACCTTC

J: TRBJ2-3
V: TRBV7-3
size: NA
D: TRBD2
CDR3: CASSLSLAGGTDTQYF
DNA: TGTGCCAGCAGCTTATCCCTAGCGGGGGGCACAGATACGCAGTATTTT